This T cell receptor (beta chain) was obtained from a study of CD8 T cells in ankylosing spondylitis. The CDR3 spans 13 residues. Germline V gene lookup returns CDR1 MDHEN and CDR2 SYDVKM. V was trimmed by 5 bases and J by 7 bases, leaving 15 bases between them. The study, taken as a whole, reports: Disease-linked clones reportedly concentrated significantly in matched ankylosing spondylitis synovial fluid. Clones linked with disease were CD8+ and fairly uncommon in the peripheral blood. Blood of patients with ankylosing spondylitis appeared to be characterized by a TCR beta motif of fewer than 10 highly homologous variants.

On this clonotype: Its matching antigen is unknown.

As the method for making TCR beta libraries, quantitative 5'-RACE with molecular barcodes was used. TCRdb itself ran the 5' RACE reads through MiXCR, one entry per CDR3 protein. The sample holds more than 300,000 distinct CDR3 sequences, roughly 8% seen once. The receptor's source is a male donor with ankylosing spondylitis. The gene calls are TRBV28 and TRBJ2-7, with a tentative D call TRBD1 (5 bases). Sequencing was done on a sample of blood, either unsorted or a sorted T cell fraction (not recorded which). The CDR3 DNA reads TGTGCCAGCAGTCATGACAGCCTCGGGGAGCAGTACTTC. Translation: CASSHDSLGEQYF.